These T cell receptor beta chains were read from a single sample in a study of cytomegalovirus exposure and HLA in healthy donors. This table comes from immunoSEQ multiplex PCR, and its TCRdb copy is limited to in-frame clones, with some not included. The table lists 150,000 to 200,000 clones, around 80% of them singletons. The sample taken for sequencing was PBMCs. These receptors all stem from a woman aged 45-65 years in good health and CMV-seropositive. Both conserved end residues are part of each CDR3. A D gene is named only where the DNA matches it firmly. Where a row states a size, it is once, few, many or the class of an expanded clone; other rows omit it.

>TRBV28|TRBD1|NA|TRBJ1-2
CASSLGQGNYGYTF
TGTGCCAGCAGTTTAGGACAGGGGAACTATGGCTACACCTTC
>TRBV5-6|NA|NA|TRBJ1-2
CASSLTGPLGYTF
TGTGCCAGCAGCTTGACAGGGCCGCTGGGCTACACCTTC
>TRBV29-1|NA|NA|TRBJ2-5
CSVSGTANQETQYF
TGCAGCGTTTCCGGGACTGCAAACCAAGAGACCCAGTACTTC
>TRBV7-2|NA|NA|TRBJ2-7
CASSRQHWGGSYEQYF
TGTGCCAGCAGTCGCCAACATTGGGGAGGCTCCTACGAGCAGTACTTC
>TRBV7-9|NA|NA|TRBJ2-5
CASSLFLQFQETQYF
TGTGCCAGCAGCTTATTCCTACAGTTTCAAGAGACCCAGTACTTC
>TRBV19|TRBD1|NA|TRBJ1-1
CASSLQGPTGVGSTEAFF
TGTGCCAGTAGCCTCCAAGGGCCCACAGGGGTCGGGTCCACTGAAGCTTTCTTT
>TRBV11-2|NA|NA|TRBJ2-7
CASSLGADYSYEQYF
TGTGCCAGCAGCTTAGGGGCAGATTACTCCTACGAGCAGTACTTC
>TRBV11-2|NA|NA|TRBJ1-2
CASSLGRVGGELGAGYTF
TGTGCCAGCAGCTTAGGGAGGGTCGGCGGGGAACTAGGGGCTGGCTACACCTTC
>TRBV5-5|TRBD1|NA|TRBJ1-4
CASSRGQGAIEKLFF
TGTGCCAGCAGTAGGGGACAGGGCGCTATTGAAAAACTGTTTTTT
>TRBV28|TRBD1|NA|TRBJ1-5
CASSPKTGGKTSNQPQHF
TGTGCCAGCAGTCCAAAGACAGGGGGCAAGACCTCCAATCAGCCCCAGCATTTT
>TRBV7-3|NA|NA|TRBJ2-3
CASSQSGSSTDTQYF
TGTGCCAGCAGCCAGAGCGGATCTAGCACAGATACGCAGTATTTT
>TRBV7-9|NA|NA|TRBJ1-2
CASDINYGYTF
TGTGCCAGCGACATTAACTATGGCTACACCTTC
>TRBV27|NA|NA|TRBJ2-3
CASTRGGAYTDTQYF
TGTGCCAGCACCCGCGGCGGGGCCTACACAGATACGCAGTATTTT
>TRBV7-6|TRBD1|NA|TRBJ1-5
CASSPGTENQPQHF
TGTGCCAGCAGCCCCGGGACAGAGAATCAGCCCCAGCATTTT
>TRBV14|NA|few|TRBJ2-2
CASRVAGGGELFF
TGTGCCAGCAGGGTGGCAGGTGGCGGGGAGCTGTTTTTT
>TRBV29-1|NA|NA|TRBJ1-2
CSVGQPRVGYTF
TGCAGCGTTGGGCAGCCGAGGGTCGGCTACACCTTC
>TRBV11-2|TRBD2|NA|TRBJ2-1
CASNNNLGGGSSYNEQFF
TGTGCCAGCAATAACAATCTTGGGGGGGGGAGCTCATACAATGAGCAGTTCTTC
>TRBV9|NA|NA|TRBJ1-1
CASSVGGRAEAFF
TGTGCCAGCAGCGTTGGTGGGCGGGCTGAAGCTTTCTTT
>TRBV6-1|NA|NA|TRBJ2-7
CASSERDGGDDEQYF
TGTGCCAGCAGTGAAAGGGACGGGGGAGACGACGAGCAGTACTTC
>TRBV19|TRBD2|NA|TRBJ2-1
CASSASIAGGSYNEQFF
TGTGCCAGTAGTGCTTCAATAGCGGGGGGGTCCTACAATGAGCAGTTCTTC
>TRBV7-2|TRBD1|few|TRBJ2-7
CASLLGTGVYEQYF
TGTGCCAGCCTCCTGGGGACAGGGGTCTACGAGCAGTACTTC
>TRBV4-2|NA|NA|TRBJ2-7
CASSQASPSGYEQYF
TGTGCCAGCAGCCAAGCGTCACCTTCCGGGTACGAGCAGTACTTC
>TRBV28|NA|NA|TRBJ1-3
CASSQRQLSGNTIYF
TGTGCCAGCAGTCAACGACAGCTCTCTGGAAACACCATATATTTT
>TRBV7-9|NA|NA|TRBJ1-2
CSSSLRQELGNYGYTF
TGTTCCAGCAGCTTACGGCAGGAATTAGGCAACTATGGCTACACCTTC
>TRBV19|NA|once|TRBJ1-3
CASSTGLLSSGNTIYF
TGTGCCAGTAGTACGGGACTGCTGAGCTCTGGAAACACCATATATTTT
>TRBV18|NA|NA|TRBJ2-3
CASSPAAGQASTDTQYF
TGTGCCAGCTCACCCGCAGCTGGGCAGGCCTCCACAGATACGCAGTATTTT
>TRBV9|NA|NA|TRBJ2-2
CASGGVNTGELFF
TGTGCCAGCGGGGGCGTAAACACCGGGGAGCTGTTTTTT
>TRBV9|NA|few|TRBJ1-4
CASSVGSGANEKLFF
TGTGCCAGCAGCGTAGGGTCGGGAGCTAATGAAAAACTGTTTTTT
>TRBV7-2|NA|NA|TRBJ1-5
CASSSYTNQPQHF
TGTGCCAGCAGCTCATACACCAATCAGCCCCAGCATTTT
>TRBV9|NA|NA|TRBJ2-1
CASSVDNRGGEQFF
TGTGCCAGCAGCGTAGATAACAGGGGGGGAGAGCAGTTCTTC
>TRBV5-6|TRBD2|few|TRBJ2-7
CASSLGGTSGIYEQYF
TGTGCCAGCAGCTTGGGAGGGACTAGCGGGATATACGAGCAGTACTTC
>TRBV7-6|TRBD2|NA|TRBJ2-1
CASSSSTSGNSYNEQFF
TGTGCCAGCAGCTCCTCGACTAGCGGGAACTCCTACAATGAGCAGTTCTTC
>TRBV5-4|TRBD2|NA|TRBJ2-2
CASTVAGVQTGELFF
TGTGCCAGCACCGTAGCGGGAGTTCAGACCGGGGAGCTGTTTTTT
>TRBV5-8|NA|NA|TRBJ2-1
CASSFTGTPYNEQFF
TGTGCCAGCAGCTTCACAGGGACCCCCTACAATGAGCAGTTCTTC
>TRBV13|TRBD2|once|TRBJ2-7
CASSLSAGFEQYF
TGTGCCAGCAGCTTATCAGCGGGGTTCGAGCAGTACTTC
>TRBV9|NA|NA|TRBJ2-2
CASRWAKGLKGTGELFF
TGTGCCAGCAGGTGGGCGAAGGGGCTAAAAGGGACCGGGGAGCTGTTTTTT
>TRBV28|NA|NA|TRBJ2-1
CASSLGGNEQFF
TGTGCCAGCAGTTTAGGGGGGAATGAGCAGTTCTTC
>TRBV7-2|TRBD1|few|TRBJ2-2
CASSYRDSGELFF
TGTGCCAGCAGCTACCGGGACAGCGGGGAGCTGTTTTTT
>TRBV18|TRBD2|NA|TRBJ2-7
CASSPREGEQYF
TGTGCCAGCTCACCAAGGGAGGGCGAGCAGTACTTC
>TRBV13|TRBD2|NA|TRBJ2-7
CASSLAPWGGEGEQYF
TGTGCCAGCAGCTTAGCCCCTTGGGGGGGGGAAGGCGAGCAGTACTTC
>TRBV18|NA|NA|TRBJ2-7
CASSPTGSGHRLASYEQYF
TGTGCCAGCTCACCGACCGGGAGCGGGCATCGGCTAGCGAGCTACGAGCAGTACTTC
>TRBV5-8|NA|NA|TRBJ2-1
CASSFEGVYNEQFF
TGTGCCAGCAGCTTTGAGGGGGTCTACAATGAGCAGTTCTTC
>TRBV11-2|NA|few|TRBJ2-7
CASSFLGGSYEQYF
TGTGCCAGCAGCTTTCTAGGGGGTTCCTACGAGCAGTACTTC
>TRBV6-4|TRBD1|few|TRBJ2-2
CASSALPTGDTGELFF
TGTGCCAGCAGTGCCCTACCGACAGGGGACACCGGGGAGCTGTTTTTT
>TRBV4-3|TRBD2|NA|TRBJ2-3
CASSQGSLADTDTQYF
TGCGCCAGCAGCCAAGGTTCACTAGCGGACACAGATACGCAGTATTTT
>TRBV6-5|TRBD1|NA|TRBJ1-1
CASSGDRANTEAFF
TGTGCCAGCAGTGGTGACAGGGCCAACACTGAAGCTTTCTTT
>TRBV2|NA|NA|TRBJ1-5
CASSYQGTSNQPQHF
TGTGCCAGCAGCTACCAGGGGACTAGCAATCAGCCCCAGCATTTT
>TRBV7-6|TRBD1|NA|TRBJ1-6
CASSLEGTGSPLHF
TGTGCCAGCAGCCTAGAGGGGACAGGGTCACCCCTCCACTTT
>TRBV5-4|NA|NA|TRBJ1-6
CASSLEPGFYNSPLHF
TGTGCCAGCAGCTTGGAACCAGGCTTCTATAATTCACCCCTCCACTTT
>TRBV7-2|NA|once|TRBJ1-4
CASSFWRQKGEKLFF
TGTGCCAGCAGCTTTTGGAGACAGAAAGGGGAAAAACTGTTTTTT
>TRBV7-9|NA|NA|TRBJ2-5
CASSLGAGETQYF
TGTGCCAGCAGCTTAGGGGCTGGAGAGACCCAGTACTTC
>TRBV28|NA|NA|TRBJ2-1
CASSLVAVRSEQFF
TGTGCCAGCAGTTTAGTAGCGGTTAGGAGTGAGCAGTTCTTC
>TRBV7-2|NA|few|TRBJ1-1
CASSFTENTEAFF
TGTGCCAGCAGCTTTACAGAGAACACTGAAGCTTTCTTT